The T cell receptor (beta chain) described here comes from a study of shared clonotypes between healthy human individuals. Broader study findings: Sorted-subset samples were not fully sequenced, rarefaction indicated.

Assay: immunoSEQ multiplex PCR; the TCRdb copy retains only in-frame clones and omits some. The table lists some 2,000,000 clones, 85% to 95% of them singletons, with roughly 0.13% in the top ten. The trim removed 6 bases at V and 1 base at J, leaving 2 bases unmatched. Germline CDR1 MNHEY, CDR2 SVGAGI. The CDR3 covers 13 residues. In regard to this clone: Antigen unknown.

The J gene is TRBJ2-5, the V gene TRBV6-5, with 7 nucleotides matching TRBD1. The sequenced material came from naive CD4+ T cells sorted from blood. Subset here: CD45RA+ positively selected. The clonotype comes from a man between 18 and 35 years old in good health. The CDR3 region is CASRWDSQETQYF. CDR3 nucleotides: TGTGCCAGCAGATGGGACAGCCAAGAGACCCAGTACTTC.